Described below is a single T cell receptor (beta chain) sequence and its context. This CDR3 contains 15 residues. Germline CDR1 is MDHEN and CDR2 is SYDVKM. V trimming: 3 bases; J trimming: 3 bases; junction bases outside the gene matches: 7. This specimen comes from a study of blood T cell repertoires in COVID-19. Participants were aged about 18 to 90 years from 20 to 30 US areas. Cohorts were assigned according to the clinical history that participants reported. Original data processing: Nucleated cell counts were estimated from reference gene primer amplification. Repertoires were generated with immunoSEQ multiplex PCR, while TCRdb's copy carries only in-frame clones and drops some. From that table come the V and J calls and clone size; the DNA was used to work out D and trimming. This sample yields approximately 200,000 clones, of which nearly 90% are seen a single time; approximately 11% belongs to the top ten.

This rearrangement joins TRBV28 to TRBJ2-7; TRBD1 matches 8 bases. The receptor was isolated from a man in his thirties or forties who had recovered from COVID-19. Material for sequencing was PBMCs or T cells enriched from blood (not recorded which). The CDR3 DNA reads TGTGCCAGCAGTTTTAAGCCGGGACAGGTCTACGAGCAGTACTTC. Amino acids: CASSFKPGQVYEQYF.